This TCR beta chain was retrieved from a study of Graves' ophthalmopathy and Graves' hyperthyroidism. Ophthalmopathy in the donors was of moderate-to-severe activity, with CAS ≥3, NOSPECS ≥4 and duration under 3 months. It was on clinical symptoms, serum thyroxine, TRAb, thyroid ultrasound and orbital computed tomography that diagnosis relied. Amplification from RNA transcripts yielded the TCR beta CDR3 regions. The library came from an HTBI-primed first-round RT-PCR and a second-round multiplex PCR. TCRdb reanalysed the multiplex PCR reads using MiXCR and keeps one entry per CDR3 protein. The sample contains under 250,000 distinct CDR3 sequences, about 32% of which appear only once. This clonotype was seen just once. The V gene lost 8 bases and the J gene lost 0 bases, with 11 bases spanning the gap. The CDR3 length is 14 residues. Germline CDR1 SGHVS, CDR2 FQNEAQ.

Material: peripheral blood. This chain uses TRBV7-8 with TRBJ1-3; D is uncertain. The receptor was isolated from a man aged 45-65 years with Graves' ophthalmopathy. The CDR3: CASCLTGSGNTIYF. CDR3 DNA: TGTGCCAGCTGCCTTACGGGCTCTGGAAACACCATATATTTT.